This T cell receptor (beta chain) originates from a study of sequential checkpoint blockade in melanoma. Turning to the study itself: First-line arms were nivolumab then ipilimumab, or the reverse, randomized 1:1. Maintenance nivolumab came after either treatment sequence.

Generated by immunoSEQ multiplex PCR, the TCRdb table keeps only in-frame clones and is missing some. The data show approximately 21,000 clones, around 82% seen once. The treatment is: randomized to nivolumab then ipilimumab (arm A) or the reverse (arm B). DNA-damaging chemotherapy had not been given to any patient beforehand. From thawed PBMCs, live CD3+CD8+ cells negative for CD19 and CD56 were sorted. V was shortened by 0 bases and J by 3 bases, with 12 bases between the two germline ends. CDR3 size: 15 residues. Germline CDR1 and CDR2: LGHNA and YSLEER. The receptor was isolated from a human donor with melanoma. The sequences come from CD8+ T cells sorted from blood (inferred from file names), collected from a patient given nivolumab and ipilimumab in sequence. V is TRBV4-3 and J is TRBJ2-7, with D unresolved. CDR3 in DNA: TGCGCCAGCAGCCAAGAACCCAGCGCTAACTACGAGCAGTACTTC. It encodes CASSQEPSANYEQYF.